One and the same sample provided the 21 T cell receptor beta chains below, sequenced in a study of patients and donors after allogeneic stem cell transplantation. From the RT-PCR reads, TCRdb called clonotypes with MiXCR, one entry per CDR3 protein. The sample consists of 70,000 to 100,000 distinct CDR3 sequences, 4% to 5% of them appearing once. The sequenced material came from blood, either unsorted or a sorted T cell fraction (not recorded which). These receptors all stem from a human donor who was either an allogeneic HSCT recipient or a stem cell or donor lymphocyte infusion donor (not recorded which). It is not recorded whose cells these are; they may come from a transplant donor.

Ten or more counts support this clonotype. This chain joins TRBV3-1 and TRBJ1-6, with a weak D call TRBD1 (5 bases). CDR3 length: 13 residues. The germline V and J ends were trimmed by 3 bases and 7 bases, with 7 bases remaining between them. Germline loops: CDR1 LGHDT, CDR2 YNNKEL (reference sequence). The CDR3 loop reads CASSQGVNSPLHF. The CDR3 nucleotides read TGTGCCAGCAGCCAGGGGGTGAATTCACCCCTCCACTTT.

This clonotype was detected many times. The chain uses TRBV5-1 and TRBJ2-5; D may match TRBD1 or TRBD2 (6 bases each). Germline loops: CDR1 SGHRS, CDR2 YFSETQ. V gave up 1 base and J gave up 1 base, with 11 bases separating them. The CDR3 extends over 15 amino acids. CDR3 sequence reads: CASSLIPGAQETQYF. The CDR3 region has the DNA TGCGCCAGCAGCTTGATTCCGGGGGCCCAAGAGACCCAGTACTTC. The full variable domain, its missing parts supplied by reference TRBV5-1 and TRBJ2-5, is KAGVTQTPRYLIKTRGQQVTLSCSPISGHRSVSWYQQTPGQGLQFLFEYFSETQRNKGNFPGRFSGRQFSNSRSEMNVSTLELGDSALYLCASSLIPGAQETQYFGPGTRLLVL.

The table lists this clonotype with many counts. The chain has TRBV19 and TRBJ2-1; 8 bases are a match to TRBD2. V lost 6 bases, J lost 3 bases, and 13 bases stayed unmatched. The CDR3 is 17 residues long. Germline values: CDR1 LNHDA, CDR2 SQIVND (reference sequence). The CDR3 sequence: CASSKIKGGTSYNEQFF. In nucleotides, the CDR3 is TGTGCCAGTAGCAAAATTAAGGGCGGGACTAGCTACAATGAGCAGTTCTTC.

This clonotype has at least ten counts. This sequence joins TRBV5-1 and TRBJ2-1; TRBD2 agrees at 12 bases. The CDR3 sequence is 16 residues long. Germline assignment: CDR1 SGHRS and CDR2 YFSETQ. After removal of 3 bases from V and 9 bases from J, the junction contained 10 bases not matched to a gene. The CDR3 DNA follows: TGCGCCAGCAGCTCTGACCTAGCGGGGGGGCTTAGTGAGCAGTTCTTC. Translating gives CASSSDLAGGLSEQFF.

The chain recombines TRBV6-5 with TRBJ2-5; 14 nucleotides line up with TRBD2. The length of the CDR3 is 17 residues. V trimming: 0 bases; J trimming: 4 bases; junction bases outside the gene matches: 4. In germline, CDR1 is MNHEY, CDR2 SVGAGI. The CDR3 reads CASSYSTSGRAGETQYF. The CDR3 nucleotides are TGTGCCAGCAGTTACTCGACTAGCGGGAGGGCCGGAGAGACCCAGTACTTC.

This clonotype was detected ten times or more. The chain uses TRBV12-3 or TRBV12-4 and TRBJ2-4, with no clear D. Trimming stripped 6 bases from V and 9 bases from J, with 15 bases between. The CDR3 extends over 13 amino acids. CDR3 coding DNA: TGTGCCAGCAGCCGTGCCCCTGGGCGCATTCAGTACTTC. Translated, it gives CASSRAPGRIQYF.

This clonotype was seen many times. This chain links TRBV20-1 with TRBJ1-2; the D gene is possibly TRBD1 (5 bases). Trimming took 3 bases from V and 8 from J, leaving 16 bases between them. CDR1 and CDR2 (germline): DFQATT, SNEGSKA (reference sequence). The CDR3 has 13 amino acids. The CDR3 sequence is CSASVGVRDGYTF. The CDR3 DNA sequence: TGCAGTGCTAGCGTTGGGGTGAGGGACGGCTACACCTTC.

Here the CDR3 DNA reads TGTGCCAGCAGTCAACCTAACTATGGCTACACCTTC. Protein product: CASSQPNYGYTF. The chain employs TRBV3-1 and TRBJ1-2, with D hard to call. The germline V and J ends were trimmed by 6 bases and 0 bases, with 5 bases remaining between them. Per germline, CDR1 LGHDT and CDR2 YNNKEL (reference sequence). The CDR3 runs to 12 residues.

The table lists this clonotype with many counts. The chain joins TRBV6-2 or TRBV6-3 to TRBJ1-2; 9 bases fit TRBD1. Losses at the gene ends were 5 bases for V and 4 bases for J; bases not matched to a gene: 8. Germline loops: CDR1 MNHEY, CDR2 SVGEGT. The CDR3 has 15 residues. The CDR3 DNA follows: TGTGCCAGCAGTCCCGCGACAGGGGGTGGCTATGGCTACACCTTC. Its translation: CASSPATGGGYGYTF.

The table lists this clonotype with many counts. The chain has TRBV2 and TRBJ2-5, with TRBD1 identical over 7 bases. The J segment lost 2 bases and the V segment lost 8 bases, leaving 2 bases of the junction unmatched. This CDR3 region has 12 residues. The germline CDR1 and CDR2 sequences are SNHLY and FYNNEI. CDR3 region: CASRDRQETQYF. The CDR3 DNA follows: TGTGCCAGCCGGGACAGACAAGAGACCCAGTACTTC.

This clonotype was recorded at least ten times. The chain uses TRBV27 and TRBJ2-7; a weak D match, TRBD1 (6 bases). Germline lookup yields CDR1 MNHEY and CDR2 SMNVEV (reference sequence). CDR3 length equals 15 residues. The V end lost 6 bases, the J end lost 2 bases, and 17 bases lay between the germline ends. CDR3 loop: CASRDTGRAPYEQYF. In DNA, the CDR3 is TGTGCCAGCAGGGATACAGGGCGGGCACCCTACGAGCAGTACTTC.

This clonotype was detected many times. The rearrangement links TRBV11-2 to TRBJ2-5; D ambiguous. Germline V CDR1 and CDR2: SGHAT, FQNNGV. V lost 5 bases, J lost 2 bases, and 9 bases lay in between. The CDR3 runs 13 residues. The DNA for the CDR3 is TGTGCCAGCAGCCGGGCCCTACAAGAGACCCAGTACTTC. This translates into CASSRALQETQYF.

This clonotype was seen many times. The rearrangement uses TRBV12-3 or TRBV12-4 and TRBJ2-2; D is unresolved. V shed 3 bases and J shed 3 bases, with 5 bases lying between them. The CDR3 is 13 residues long. CDR3 region: CASSFGYTGELFF. In DNA form, the CDR3 reads TGTGCCAGCAGTTTTGGCTACACCGGGGAGCTGTTTTTT.

This clonotype was seen many times. The chain links TRBV20-1 to TRBJ1-2; the D is unclear. The germline V gene encodes CDR1 DFQATT and CDR2 SNEGSKA (reference sequence). The CDR3 sequence is 11 residues long. The CDR3 loop reads CSGYPNYGYTF. The CDR3 nucleotides read TGCTCGGGCTATCCGAACTATGGCTACACCTTC.

This clonotype was counted ten times or more. This chain connects TRBV12-3 or TRBV12-4 to TRBJ2-1, with D possibly being TRBD2 (6 bases). V was cut by 8 bases and J by 2 bases, with 13 bases left in between. This CDR3 contains 14 residues. CDR3 bases: TGTGCCAGCCTCAGGTGGGGGGCCTACAATGAGCAGTTCTTC. Translated, it gives CASLRWGAYNEQFF.

This clonotype was picked up many times. The genes are TRBV28 and TRBJ2-2, with D perhaps matching TRBD1 or TRBD2 (5 bases each). Trimming took 7 bases from V and 6 from J, leaving 12 bases between them. The CDR3 runs to 13 residues. Germline V gives CDR1 MDHEN, CDR2 SYDVKM. The CDR3 protein is CASTFGASGELFF. The CDR3 DNA reads TGTGCCAGCACCTTCGGGGCCTCCGGGGAGCTGTTTTTT.

The V call is TRBV7-3, the J call TRBJ2-2; 7 nucleotides match TRBD2. Germline trimming cut 5 bases from V and 4 bases from J; bases unmatched to any gene: 13. The CDR3 covers 17 residues. Germline CDR1 is SGHTA and CDR2 is FQGTGA. The DNA for the CDR3 is TGTGCCAGCAGCCCACTCGGGGGAGGGCCTGTCACCGGGGAGCTGTTTTTT. It specifies CASSPLGGGPVTGELFF.

This clonotype turned up a few times. The genes are TRBV6-2 or TRBV6-3 and TRBJ2-3; 15 bases map to TRBD2. The junction had 4 bases not matched to a gene; V was cut back by 6 bases and J by 3 bases. The germline CDR1 and CDR2 sequences are MNHEY and SVGEGT. The CDR3 is 16 residues long. The CDR3 protein is CASSGTSGRRTDTQYF. CDR3 coding DNA: TGTGCCAGCAGCGGGACTAGCGGGAGGCGGACAGATACGCAGTATTTT.

This clonotype was detected many times. The chain is built from TRBV5-1 and TRBJ2-2, with unresolved D. V lost 6 bases and J lost 1, with 10 bases in between. The CDR3 loop spans 14 amino acids. The germline V gene encodes CDR1 SGHRS and CDR2 YFSETQ. This CDR3 reads CASNSGLNTGELFF. The CDR3 nucleotides read TGCGCCAGCAACTCTGGATTGAACACCGGGGAGCTGTTTTTT.

This clonotype was seen repeatedly, ten times or more. V and J are TRBV12-3 or TRBV12-4 and TRBJ2-2; 9 bases line up with TRBD2. CDR3 length: 16 residues. The junction had 5 bases not matched to a gene; V was cut back by 6 bases and J by 0 bases. CDR3 region: CASSRAGGSNTGELFF. CDR3 nucleotide sequence: TGTGCCAGCAGCAGAGCGGGGGGTTCGAACACCGGGGAGCTGTTTTTT.

The chain has TRBV20-1 and TRBJ1-6, with a possible D match to TRBD1 (5 bases). Germline CDR1 reads DFQATT; CDR2 reads SNEGSKA (reference sequence). The V and J ends lost 1 base and 5 bases respectively, with 12 bases between them. This CDR3 is 15 amino acids long. The CDR3 DNA follows: TGCAGTGCTAGAGTCCCCCCGGGACATAATTCACCCCTCCACTTT. It encodes CSARVPPGHNSPLHF.